A selection of T cell receptor beta chains follows, all from one sample in a study of regulatory T cells in long-lasting Graves disease. TCRdb redid the calling of the multiplex PCR reads with MiXCR, one entry per CDR3 protein. The sample records some 370,000 distinct CDR3 sequences, more than 20% being singletons. Here the sequenced sample was peripheral blood mononuclear cells (PBMCs), taken when the disease was refractory, from a patient treated with antithyroid drugs. The receptors here all came from a woman aged 40 to 49 with Graves disease. Both conserved end residues are part of each CDR3. D genes are given only for firm matches. For some rows the clone size is stated as once, few or many, or as a class when expanded; others skip it.

J gene	V gene	D gene	clone size	CDR3 DNA	CDR3 protein
TRBJ2-4	TRBV19	-	few	TGTGCCAGTAGTATAGTGACAACCGTTGCCAAAAACATTCAGTACTTC	CASSIVTTVAKNIQYF
TRBJ2-7	TRBV5-1	-	-	TGCGCCACGGCACGGGCGAGCGGCCGGGCTACCTACGAGCAGTACTTC	CATARASGRATYEQYF
TRBJ1-6	TRBV28	-	few	TGTGCCAGCAGACAGGGTTATTCACCCCTCCACTTT	CASRQGYSPLHF
TRBJ2-7	TRBV2	-	many	TGTGCCAGCAGACGGGACCTCACCTACGAGCAGTACTTC	CASRRDLTYEQYF
TRBJ1-5	TRBV7-3	-	few	TGTGCCGGACTAGGACAGCCAAATCAGCCCCAGCATTTT	CAGLGQPNQPQHF
TRBJ2-5	TRBV5-6	TRBD1	-	TGTGCCAGCTCGAAAAGGACCGGGACAGGAGCAAAAGAGACCCAGTACTTC	CASSKRTGTGAKETQYF
TRBJ1-2	TRBV7-2	-	many	TGTGCCAGCAGCTATAACGGACAGACCTACTATGGCTACACCTTC	CASSYNGQTYYGYTF
TRBJ2-3	TRBV15	-	-	TGTGCCACCAGCAGAGTGAAGGGGAAGTTCACAGATACGCAGTATTTT	CATSRVKGKFTDTQYF
TRBJ2-7	TRBV7-2	TRBD1	-	TGTGCCAGCAGCCCTCACAGGGGACCCTACGAGCAGTACTTC	CASSPHRGPYEQYF
TRBJ2-3	TRBV11-3	TRBD2	few	TGTGCCAGCAGCTTAGGTGGCGGGAGGGCCGGAACAGATACGCAGTATTTT	CASSLGGGRAGTDTQYF
TRBJ2-7	TRBV28	TRBD2	many	TGTGCCAGCAGTTCAATAATGCTAGCGGGAAGCCCAAACGATACCTACGAGCAGTACTTC	CASSSIMLAGSPNDTYEQYF
TRBJ1-5	TRBV29-1	-	many	TGCAGCGTCGCGGGACGCCCGAATCAGCCCCAGCATTTT	CSVAGRPNQPQHF
TRBJ2-5	TRBV4-1	-	many	TGCGCCAGCAGCCCAACAGGGTTTGGGGAGACCCAGTACTTC	CASSPTGFGETQYF
TRBJ2-4	TRBV28	-	many	TGTGCCAGCAGGCAGAGGGGGGAGACCAAAAACATTCAGTACTTC	CASRQRGETKNIQYF
TRBJ2-6	TRBV5-5	-	many	TGTGCCAGCAGACTACAGGGATCTGGGGCCAACGTCCTGACTTTC	CASRLQGSGANVLTF
TRBJ1-3	TRBV28	-	few	TGTGCCAGCAGTCCGTCCTTCCAGGCGGGGGGAAACACCATATATTTT	CASSPSFQAGGNTIYF
TRBJ1-5	TRBV19	-	-	TGTGCCAGTAGTATGATTTACCGGATCAATCAGCCCCAGCATTTT	CASSMIYRINQPQHF
TRBJ2-1	TRBV2	-	-	TGTGCCAGCAGTGTAATAGTTGGGGTCGCCTACAATGAGCAGTTCTTT	CASSVIVGVAYNEQFF
TRBJ1-2	TRBV29-1	-	few	TGCAGCGTTGAAGAAGGGCCAGGGAATGGCTACACCTTC	CSVEEGPGNGYTF
TRBJ1-1	TRBV29-1	-	many	TGCAGCGTTTTAAGGAGCTTGAACACTGAAGCTTTCTTT	CSVLRSLNTEAFF
TRBJ2-7	TRBV19	TRBD1	few	TGTGCCAGTTCAGACAGGGGGCATAAGGATTCCTACGAGCAGTACTTC	CASSDRGHKDSYEQYF
TRBJ2-5	TRBV6-1	-	-	TGTGCCAGCAGTCGGAGGGGGCTTCAGGAGACCCAGTACTTC	CASSRRGLQETQYF
TRBJ2-1	TRBV5-6	-	-	TGTGCCAGCTGGGGGGCAGGGGTCACCTACAATGAGCAGTTCTTC	CASWGAGVTYNEQFF
TRBJ2-7	TRBV2	TRBD2	-	TGTGCCAGCTGCCGACTAGCGGGAGGCCCCTCCTACGAGCAGTACTTC	CASCRLAGGPSYEQYF
TRBJ2-1	TRBV12-3/TRBV12-4	TRBD2	few	TGTGCCAGCAGTTTGGGAGGGTCGAATTACAATGAGCAGTTCTTC	CASSLGGSNYNEQFF
TRBJ2-7	TRBV28	-	many	TGTGCCAGCAGTTTATCAGGGATAAGTTACGAGCAGTACTTC	CASSLSGISYEQYF